This T cell receptor (beta chain) is drawn from a study of high-grade serous ovarian cancer treatment subgroups. Across the whole study: Mean per sample: around 14,000 reads, some 7,300 unique TCR beta rearrangements. The study's findings and limits: Without spatial data, bulk sequencing limits insight into HGSC tumor diversity.

Tumor tissue was taken before any definitive surgery or chemotherapy was given. Method: immunoSEQ multiplex PCR; TCRdb's copy keeps in-frame clones and lacks some. The sample records about 1,200 clones, 65% to 70% being singletons. V lost 2 bases and J 6 bases, leaving 11 bases between the germline ends. The CDR3 covers 13 residues. Germline V gene data show CDR1 as SGDLS and CDR2 as YYNGEE. To note about this clone: The target antigen is unknown.

The sequenced sample consisted of tumor tissue. This clonotype originated in a human donor with high-grade serous ovarian cancer. The chain combines TRBV9 with TRBJ1-1; D is ambiguous. CDR3 nucleotides: TGTGCCAGCAGCGTTGATACGCGCTCTGAAGCTTTCTTT. It codes for CASSVDTRSEAFF.